The clone carrying this TCR beta chain was detected a few times. The same CDR3 arises from other DNA sequences in this sample as well. The data were taken from a study of blood T cell repertoires in COVID-19. Background on the study: COVID-19 samples, acute and convalescent, were from the United States, Italy and Spain. T cells, B-cell-depleted T cells, or PBMCs supplied cDNA or gDNA.

Methods used by the authors: Amplification of reference gene primers provided the estimated nucleated cell counts. Profiling relied on immunoSEQ multiplex PCR, and the TCRdb table lists in-frame clones only, not all of them. The D gene and trimming were derived from the DNA, and the V and J assignments and clone size from that table. The sample lists about 36,000 clones, around 80% seen once, with 33% in the top ten. The CDR3 contains 16 residues. Germline values: CDR1 LNHDA, CDR2 SQIVND (reference sequence). V was pared by 3 bases and J by 3 bases, with 8 bases of the junction left unmatched. The gene calls are TRBV19 and TRBJ1-2, with 9 nucleotides matching TRBD1. The receptor was isolated from a man aged 55 to 70 with acute or convalescent COVID-19. The sequenced material came from peripheral blood. CDR3 region: CASSMEPGQGYYGYTF. In DNA form, the CDR3 reads TGTGCCAGTAGTATGGAGCCGGGACAGGGCTACTATGGCTACACCTTC.